The TCR beta chain under discussion was sequenced for a study of a mutant IDH1 vaccine in newly diagnosed glioma (dated by TCRdb to the early 2020s). As for the study more broadly: Vaccination started 4-6 weeks after radiotherapy alone, or was given together with temozolomide cycles in the groups whose treatment included chemotherapy. The roughly 33 treated patients were approximately 62% male and 37.5% female, with a mean age of roughly 42 years. Before enrollment, most patients had been given radiochemotherapy with temozolomide as standard therapy, while the rest had received either radiotherapy alone or temozolomide alone. The week-35 safety follow-up took place at visit V12, and the week-47 end of study took place at visit V13. Peripheral blood was drawn at six visits: V03 (baseline), V05, V07, V10, V12 and V13. For exploratory analyses, longitudinal TCRB deep sequencing was carried out in more than 20 treated patients wherever samples were available. On the study overall, not on this receptor specifically: Changes in the top peripheral T cell clonotypes picked up by TCRB sequencing did not appear to be linked to pseudoprogression. Availability determined which PBMC samples were chosen for TCRB deep sequencing. The authors noted that analyses of patient blood samples could not be reproduced because of sample limitations. Immune responses induced by the vaccine were seen in around 94% of patients across multiple MHC alleles.

The protocol used for the library was the immunoSEQ multiplex PCR assay. Rearranged TCR beta chain sequences were amplified with the hsTCRB Kit following the manufacturer's protocol. TCRB libraries were sequenced on an Illumina MiSeq. Concerning the study's data processing: Demultiplexing, trimming and gene mapping were performed with the kit vendor's proprietary platform. TCRdb took this table from immuneACCESS and kept in-frame rearrangements with V and J called. Such tables lack part of the clones; where checked against another copy, unresolved V genes explain under half of the gap, and the rest is unexplained. V and J calls and clone size are copied from that table; D and trimming were computed from the DNA. A total of over 65,000 clones appear in this sample, roughly 83% of them only once. Approximately 12% of the sample is held by the ten biggest clonotypes. V lost 2 bases and J lost 4 bases; the stretch between them is 17 bases long. The CDR3 starts with the cysteine, ends with the phenylalanine, and has 16 residues. Only CDR3 DNA is held: 48 bases, read in frame from base 1. According to the germline V gene, CDR1 reads KGHSH and CDR2 reads LQKENI.

A note on this clone: Its binding antigen is unknown. Base quality data are lacking; no much larger clone is found one base away.

This sample's time point label indicates: week 35, safety follow-up. Each vaccine dose was 300 ug of a 20-mer mutant IDH1 peptide in Montanide, given subcutaneously with topical imiquimod. Eight vaccinations were administered to patients in weeks 1, 3, 5, 7, 11, 15, 19 and 23, corresponding to visits V03 through V10. All donors had newly diagnosed IDH1-mutant astrocytomas of WHO grade 3 or 4 that showed loss of nuclear ATRX. The samples were drawn from NOA16, a multicentre, single-arm, open-label phase I trial in Germany that tested a mutant IDH1 peptide vaccine in humans for the first time. Genomic DNA for TCRB sequencing was extracted from EDTA blood using the DNeasy Blood and Tissue Kit.

Source: PBMCs, taken from a glioma patient whose treatment included an IDH1 peptide vaccine. This receptor chain uses TRBV18 and TRBJ1-2; tentative D gene TRBD1, with 6 bases matching. The receptor was derived from a man younger than 30 with glioma. The CDR3 protein: CASSPTPLQGTYGYTF. The nucleotides read TGTGCCAGCTCACCAACCCCCCTCCAGGGGACCTATGGCTACACCTTC. The CDR3, completed at both ends by the reference TRBV18 and TRBJ1-2 genes, gives the full variable domain NAGVMQNPRHLVRRRGQEARLRCSPMKGHSHVYWYRQLPEEGLKFMVYLQKENIIDESGMPKERFSAEFPKEGPSILRIQQVVRGDSAAYFCASSPTPLQGTYGYTFGSGTRLTVV.